This TCR beta chain comes out of a study of response to subunit inactivated influenza vaccine. This clonotype was seen a handful of times. Its target is not known. TCRdb reprocessed the RT-PCR reads via MiXCR and lists one record per CDR3 protein. The table lists roughly 760,000 distinct CDR3 sequences, approximately 22% of them singletons. Regarding the study as a whole: New T cells are recruited in small numbers by each seasonal influenza vaccination, according to the authors' suggestion.

The germline V and J ends were trimmed by 7 bases and 2 bases, with 15 bases remaining between them. The CDR3 has 16 amino acids. CDR1 MDHEN and CDR2 SYDVKM come from the germline V gene. The specimen comprised PBMCs from blood, sampled about 5 days after vaccination. The chain employs TRBV28 and TRBJ1-6; D is perhaps TRBD1 (5 bases). The sequence was obtained from a man in his fifties or sixties who received an inactivated influenza vaccine. The CDR3 sequence: CASTKRGPPYNSPLHF. The DNA of the CDR3 is TGTGCCAGCACAAAAAGGGGACCCCCCTATAATTCACCCCTCCACTTT.